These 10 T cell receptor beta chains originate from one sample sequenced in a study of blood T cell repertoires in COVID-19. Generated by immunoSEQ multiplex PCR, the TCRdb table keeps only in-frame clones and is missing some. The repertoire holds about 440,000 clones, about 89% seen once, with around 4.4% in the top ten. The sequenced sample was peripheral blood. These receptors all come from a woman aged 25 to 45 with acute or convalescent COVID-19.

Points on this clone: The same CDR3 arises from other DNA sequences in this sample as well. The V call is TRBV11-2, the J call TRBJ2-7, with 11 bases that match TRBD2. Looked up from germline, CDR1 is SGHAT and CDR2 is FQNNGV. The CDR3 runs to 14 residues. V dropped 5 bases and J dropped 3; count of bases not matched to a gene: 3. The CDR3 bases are TGTGCCAGCAGCCACGGGACTAGCGGCTACGAGCAGTACTTC. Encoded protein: CASSHGTSGYEQYF.

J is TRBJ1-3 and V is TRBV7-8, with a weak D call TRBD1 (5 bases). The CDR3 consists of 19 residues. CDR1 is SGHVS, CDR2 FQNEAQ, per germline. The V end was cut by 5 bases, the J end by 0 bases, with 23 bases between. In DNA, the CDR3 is TGTGCCAGCAGCGGGGGGTGGCCCGGAAGGATCGGCTCTGGAAACACCATATATTTT. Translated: CASSGGWPGRIGSGNTIYF.

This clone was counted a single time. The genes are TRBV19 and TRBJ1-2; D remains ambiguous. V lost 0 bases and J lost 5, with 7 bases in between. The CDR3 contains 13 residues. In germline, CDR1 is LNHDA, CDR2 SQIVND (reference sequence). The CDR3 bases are TGTGCCAGTAGTATAGATTCCGTATATGGCTACACCTTC. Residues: CASSIDSVYGYTF.

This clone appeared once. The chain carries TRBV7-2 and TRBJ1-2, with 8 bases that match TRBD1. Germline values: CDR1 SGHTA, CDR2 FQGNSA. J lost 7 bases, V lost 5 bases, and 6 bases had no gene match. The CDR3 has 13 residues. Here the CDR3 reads CASSLGQGGGYTF. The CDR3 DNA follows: TGTGCCAGCAGCCTAGGACAGGGCGGTGGCTACACCTTC.

CDR3 nucleotide sequence: TGTGCCAGCAGAGGTCGGCAGGGGATCACTGAAGCTTTCTTT. This encodes CASRGRQGITEAFF. The rearrangement joins TRBV6-5 to TRBJ1-1, with a tentative D call TRBD1 (6 bases). This CDR3 region has 14 residues. CDR1 is MNHEY and CDR2 is SVGAGI in the germline V gene. V was cut by 6 bases and J by 4 bases, with 15 bases left in between.

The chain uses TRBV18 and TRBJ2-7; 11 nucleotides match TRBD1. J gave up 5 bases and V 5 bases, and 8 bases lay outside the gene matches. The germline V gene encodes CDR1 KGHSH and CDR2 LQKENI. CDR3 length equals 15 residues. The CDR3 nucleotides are TGTGCCAGCTCATACACCCCGGGACAGGGGGACGAGCAGTACTTC. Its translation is CASSYTPGQGDEQYF.

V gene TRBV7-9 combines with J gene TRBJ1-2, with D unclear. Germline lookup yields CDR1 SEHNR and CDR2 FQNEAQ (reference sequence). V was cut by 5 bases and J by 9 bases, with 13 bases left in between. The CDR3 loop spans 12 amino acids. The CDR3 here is CASSPPPSSYTF. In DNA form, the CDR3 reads TGTGCCAGCAGCCCACCCCCATCTAGCTACACCTTC.

The chain's CDR3 is CASGGTGGNTNYGYTF. The CDR3 DNA follows: TGTGCTAGTGGCGGGACAGGAGGGAATACTAACTATGGCTACACCTTC. The chain uses TRBV12-5 and TRBJ1-2; TRBD1 agrees at 8 bases. Germline CDR1 LGHNT, CDR2 FRNRAP. Trimming at V came to 6 bases and at J to 0 bases, leaving 9 bases not matched to a gene. CDR3 size: 16 residues.

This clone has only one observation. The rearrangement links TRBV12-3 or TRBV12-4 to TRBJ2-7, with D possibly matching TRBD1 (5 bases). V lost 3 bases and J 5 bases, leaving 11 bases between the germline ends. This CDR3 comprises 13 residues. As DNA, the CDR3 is TGTGCCAGCAGTTTTCAGACAGCCGACGAGCAGTACTTC. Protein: CASSFQTADEQYF.

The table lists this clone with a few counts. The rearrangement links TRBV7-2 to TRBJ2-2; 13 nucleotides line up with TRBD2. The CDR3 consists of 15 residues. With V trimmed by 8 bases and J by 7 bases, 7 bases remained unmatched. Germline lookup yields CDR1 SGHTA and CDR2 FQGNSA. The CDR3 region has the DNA TGTGCCAGCGCTCCACTAGCGGGGGGGCGCGGGGAGCTGTTTTTT. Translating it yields CASAPLAGGRGELFF.